This T cell receptor beta chain was identified in a study of CD8 T cells in Susac syndrome. An input of roughly 0.5 to 1 ug of RNA was subjected to reverse transcription using random hexamers. TCRdb reprocessed the immunoSEQ multiplex PCR reads with MiXCR, giving one entry per CDR3 protein. The sample holds 150,000 to 200,000 distinct CDR3 sequences, about 93% seen once. The CDR3 runs to 14 residues. Germline CDR1 and CDR2: KGHDR and SFDVKD. V shed 4 bases and J shed 3 bases, with 10 bases lying between them. TEMRA cells were FACS-enriched and CD8+ and CD4+ T cells negatively isolated. V is TRBV24-1 and J is TRBJ2-3, with D maybe TRBD1 (5 bases). Sequenced material: CD4+ T cells from PBMCs. The clonotype originates from a human donor in good health. CDR3 DNA: TGTGCCACCAGTGAAAGGGGTCGGACAGATACGCAGTATTTT. Translating gives CATSERGRTDTQYF.